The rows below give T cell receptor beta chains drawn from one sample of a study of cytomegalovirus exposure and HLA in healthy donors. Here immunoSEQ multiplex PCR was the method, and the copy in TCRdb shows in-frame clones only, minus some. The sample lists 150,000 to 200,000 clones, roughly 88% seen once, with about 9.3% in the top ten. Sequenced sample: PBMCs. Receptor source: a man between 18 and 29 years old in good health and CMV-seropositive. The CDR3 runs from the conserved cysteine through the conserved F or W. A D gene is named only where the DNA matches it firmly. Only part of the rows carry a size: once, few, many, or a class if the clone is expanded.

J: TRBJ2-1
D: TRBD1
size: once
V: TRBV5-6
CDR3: CASSLPGQGDGNEQFF
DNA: TGTGCCAGCAGCTTACCGGGACAGGGAGATGGTAATGAGCAGTTCTTC

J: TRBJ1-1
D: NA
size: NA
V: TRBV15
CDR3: CATSRDPGDEAFF
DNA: TGTGCCACCAGCAGAGACCCCGGGGATGAAGCTTTCTTT

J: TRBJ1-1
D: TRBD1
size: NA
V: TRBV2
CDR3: CASATGRPTEAFF
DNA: TGTGCCAGCGCGACAGGGCGGCCGACTGAAGCTTTCTTT

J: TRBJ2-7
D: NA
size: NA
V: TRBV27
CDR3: CASSLSLQGKYEQYF
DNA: TGTGCCAGCAGTTTATCATTGCAGGGGAAATACGAGCAGTACTTC

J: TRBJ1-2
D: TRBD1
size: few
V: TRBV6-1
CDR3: CASSETGGDYGYTF
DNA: TGTGCCAGCAGTGAAACAGGGGGCGACTATGGCTACACCTTC

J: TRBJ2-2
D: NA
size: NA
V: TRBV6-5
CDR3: CASRQVTGELFF
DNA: TGTGCCAGCAGACAAGTTACCGGGGAGCTGTTTTTT

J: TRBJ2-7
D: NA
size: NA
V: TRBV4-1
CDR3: CASSQDQGQPYEQYF
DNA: TGCGCCAGCAGCCAAGATCAGGGGCAGCCCTACGAGCAGTACTTC

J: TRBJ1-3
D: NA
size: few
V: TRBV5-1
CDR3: CASSPPGGPHGNTIYF
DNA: TGCGCCAGCAGCCCGCCGGGAGGGCCTCACGGAAACACCATATATTTT

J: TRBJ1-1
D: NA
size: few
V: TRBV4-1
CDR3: CASSQEQASITEAFF
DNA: TGCGCCAGCAGCCAAGAACAGGCGAGTATCACTGAAGCTTTCTTT

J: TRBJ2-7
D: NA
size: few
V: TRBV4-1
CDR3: CASSQEGQGGFYEQYF
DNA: TGCGCCAGCAGCCAAGAAGGGCAGGGGGGTTTCTACGAGCAGTACTTC

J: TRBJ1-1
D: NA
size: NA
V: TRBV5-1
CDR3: CASSLGVGVKLSEAFF
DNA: TGCGCCAGCAGCTTGGGTGTAGGGGTTAAGTTGTCTGAAGCTTTCTTT

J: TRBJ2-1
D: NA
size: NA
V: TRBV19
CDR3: CASSPQGNEQFF
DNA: TGTGCCAGTAGCCCCCAGGGTAATGAGCAGTTCTTC

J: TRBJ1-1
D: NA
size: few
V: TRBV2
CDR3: CASASPGTEAFF
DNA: TGTGCCAGCGCCTCCCCGGGGACTGAAGCTTTCTTT

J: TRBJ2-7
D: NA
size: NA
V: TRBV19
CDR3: CASSTKGFAGNEQYF
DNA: TGTGCCAGTAGTACAAAAGGCTTTGCGGGAAACGAGCAGTACTTC

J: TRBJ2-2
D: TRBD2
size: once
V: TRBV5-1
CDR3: CASSAVAGGDTGELFF
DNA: TGCGCCAGCAGCGCAGTAGCGGGGGGGGACACCGGGGAGCTGTTTTTT

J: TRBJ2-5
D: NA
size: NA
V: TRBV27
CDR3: CASSYEQGGETQYF
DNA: TGTGCCAGCAGTTACGAGCAGGGGGGAGAGACCCAGTACTTC

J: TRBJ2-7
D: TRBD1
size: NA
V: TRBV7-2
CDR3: CASSLQGATLPEEQYF
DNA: TGTGCCAGCAGCTTACAGGGGGCTACTCTACCCGAAGAGCAGTACTTC

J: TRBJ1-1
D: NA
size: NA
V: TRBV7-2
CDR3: CASSSWGGLTEAFF
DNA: TGTGCCAGCAGCTCCTGGGGGGGGCTCACTGAAGCTTTCTTT

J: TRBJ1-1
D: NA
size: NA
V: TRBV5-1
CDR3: CASSIDTMNTEAFF
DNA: TGCGCCAGCAGCATTGACACCATGAACACTGAAGCTTTCTTT

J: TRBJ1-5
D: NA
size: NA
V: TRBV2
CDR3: CASHFPGQPQHF
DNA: TGTGCCAGCCACTTCCCCGGTCAGCCCCAGCATTTT

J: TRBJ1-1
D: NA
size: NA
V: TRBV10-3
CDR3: CAITRDKIAFF
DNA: TGTGCCATCACCCGGGACAAAATAGCTTTCTTT

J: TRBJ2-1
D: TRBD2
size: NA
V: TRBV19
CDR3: CASGGLAGAPYNEQFF
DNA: TGTGCCAGTGGGGGACTAGCGGGGGCCCCGTACAATGAGCAGTTCTTC

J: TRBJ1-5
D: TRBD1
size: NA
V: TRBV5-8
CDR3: CASSPGTGGANQPQHF
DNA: TGTGCCAGCAGTCCCGGGACAGGGGGCGCCAATCAGCCCCAGCATTTT

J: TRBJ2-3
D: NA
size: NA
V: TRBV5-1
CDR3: CASSPGEGRITDTQYF
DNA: TGCGCCAGCAGCCCAGGTGAGGGGAGGATCACAGATACGCAGTATTTT

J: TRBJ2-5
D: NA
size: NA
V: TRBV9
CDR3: CASSSRAAYQETQYF
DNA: TGTGCCAGCAGCTCCAGGGCAGCGTACCAAGAGACCCAGTACTTC

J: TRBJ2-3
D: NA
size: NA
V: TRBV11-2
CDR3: CASSFPLQGRTDTQYF
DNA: TGTGCCAGCAGCTTCCCTCTACAGGGTAGAACAGATACGCAGTATTTT

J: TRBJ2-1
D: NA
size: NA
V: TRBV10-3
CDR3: CAISESGGTYNEQFF
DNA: TGTGCCATCAGTGAGTCCGGGGGAACCTACAATGAGCAGTTCTTC

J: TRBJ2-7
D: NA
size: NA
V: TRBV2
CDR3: CASSVNYEQYF
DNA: TGTGCCAGCAGTGTAAACTACGAGCAGTACTTC

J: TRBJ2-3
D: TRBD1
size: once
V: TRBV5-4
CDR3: CASSFAGQGVDTQYF
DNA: TGTGCCAGCAGCTTTGCGGGACAGGGTGTAGATACGCAGTATTTT

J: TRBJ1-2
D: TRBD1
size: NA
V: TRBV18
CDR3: CASSPPDFTGGGYGYTF
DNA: TGTGCCAGCTCACCACCGGACTTTACAGGGGGCGGCTATGGCTACACCTTC

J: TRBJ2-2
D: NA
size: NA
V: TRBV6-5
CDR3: CASSYGRDTGELFF
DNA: TGTGCCAGCAGTTACGGCAGGGACACCGGGGAGCTGTTTTTT

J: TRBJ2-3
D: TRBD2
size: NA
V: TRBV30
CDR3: CAWSIAGGPGNTQYF
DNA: TGTGCCTGGAGTATAGCGGGGGGGCCCGGCAATACGCAGTATTTT

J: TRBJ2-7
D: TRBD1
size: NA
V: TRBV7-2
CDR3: CASSLTGGYYEQYF
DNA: TGTGCCAGCAGCTTAACAGGGGGTTACTACGAGCAGTACTTC

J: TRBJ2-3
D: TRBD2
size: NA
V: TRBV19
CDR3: CASSTGTSGGPGWVTDTQYF
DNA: TGTGCCAGTAGTACAGGGACTAGCGGGGGCCCGGGGTGGGTCACAGATACGCAGTATTTT

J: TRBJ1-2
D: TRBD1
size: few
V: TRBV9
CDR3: CASTPQSGGNYGYTF
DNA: TGTGCCAGCACCCCACAGTCAGGGGGAAACTATGGCTACACCTTC

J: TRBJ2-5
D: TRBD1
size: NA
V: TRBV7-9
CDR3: CSSSVGQTFQETQYF
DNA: TGTTCCAGCAGCGTGGGACAGACATTCCAAGAGACCCAGTACTTC

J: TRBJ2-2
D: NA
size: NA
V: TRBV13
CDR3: CASSLGSPLAPNTGELFF
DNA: TGTGCCAGCAGCTTAGGGTCCCCGCTAGCCCCGAACACCGGGGAGCTGTTTTTT

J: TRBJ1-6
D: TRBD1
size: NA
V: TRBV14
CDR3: CASSEQGASSYNSPLHF
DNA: TGTGCCAGCAGCGAACAGGGGGCCTCGTCCTATAATTCACCCCTCCACTTT

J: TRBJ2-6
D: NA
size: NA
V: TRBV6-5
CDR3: CASSYAGSGANVLTF
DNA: TGTGCCAGCAGTTACGCCGGCTCTGGGGCCAACGTCCTGACTTTC

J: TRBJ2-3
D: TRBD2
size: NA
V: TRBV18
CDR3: CASSPPGLALDTQYF
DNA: TGTGCCAGCTCACCTCCGGGACTAGCTTTGGATACGCAGTATTTT

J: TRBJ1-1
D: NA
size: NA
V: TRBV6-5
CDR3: CASSYTGNTEAFF
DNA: TGTGCCAGCAGTTACACTGGGAACACTGAAGCTTTCTTT

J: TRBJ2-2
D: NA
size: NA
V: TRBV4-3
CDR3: CASSQYQGMGLELFF
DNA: TGCGCCAGCAGCCAATATCAGGGGATGGGGTTGGAGCTGTTTTTT

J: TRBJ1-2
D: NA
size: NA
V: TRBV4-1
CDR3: CASSNYRKFYGYTF
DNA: TGCGCCAGCAGTAACTACAGGAAATTCTATGGCTACACCTTC

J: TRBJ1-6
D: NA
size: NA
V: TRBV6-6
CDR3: CATGPHTGTGNSPLHF
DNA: TGTGCCACGGGGCCCCATACAGGGACCGGGAATTCACCCCTCCACTTT

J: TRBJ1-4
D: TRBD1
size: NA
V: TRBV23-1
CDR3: CASSQRGQGSPKLFF
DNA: TGCGCCAGCAGTCAAAGGGGACAGGGAAGCCCTAAACTGTTTTTT

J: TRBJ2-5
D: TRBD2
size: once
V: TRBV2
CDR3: CASAERGQETQYF
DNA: TGTGCCAGCGCAGAGCGGGGCCAAGAGACCCAGTACTTC

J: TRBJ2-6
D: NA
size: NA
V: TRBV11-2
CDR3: CASSALRDRANVLTF
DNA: TGTGCCAGCAGCGCACTCCGGGACAGGGCCAACGTCCTGACTTTC

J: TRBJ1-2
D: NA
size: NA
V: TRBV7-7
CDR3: CASSLRVGWAGRGYTF
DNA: TGTGCTAGCAGCTTACGCGTTGGTTGGGCAGGTCGTGGCTACACCTTC

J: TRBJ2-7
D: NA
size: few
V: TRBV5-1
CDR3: CASSEDSSYEQYF
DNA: TGCGCCAGCAGCGAGGACTCCTCCTACGAGCAGTACTTC

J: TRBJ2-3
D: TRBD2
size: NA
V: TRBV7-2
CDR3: CASSSLAGGPPYTDTQYF
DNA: TGTGCCAGCAGCTCATTAGCGGGGGGGCCTCCATACACAGATACGCAGTATTTT

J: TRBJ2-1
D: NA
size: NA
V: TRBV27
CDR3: CASRGLYLYNEQFF
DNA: TGTGCCAGCAGGGGCCTTTATCTTTACAATGAGCAGTTCTTC

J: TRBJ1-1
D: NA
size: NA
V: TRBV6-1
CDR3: CASSDNMATEAFF
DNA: TGTGCCAGCAGTGATAATATGGCCACGGAAGCTTTCTTT

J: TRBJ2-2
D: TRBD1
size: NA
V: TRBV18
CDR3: CASSPVRTGGAAGELFF
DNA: TGTGCCAGCTCACCCGTCCGGACAGGGGGCGCGGCCGGGGAGCTGTTTTTT

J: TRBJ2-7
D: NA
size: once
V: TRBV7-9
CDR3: CSSSQGWYEQYF
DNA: TGTTCCAGCAGCCAGGGTTGGTACGAGCAGTACTTC

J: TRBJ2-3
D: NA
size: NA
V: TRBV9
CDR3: CASRAATDTQYF
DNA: TGTGCCAGCAGAGCGGCGACAGATACGCAGTATTTT